This entry lists 15 T cell receptor beta chains sequenced from one sample in a study of T cell repertoires in cytomegalovirus infection. TCRdb reprocessed the reads with MiXCR, giving one entry per CDR3 protein. The data show 500,000 or so distinct CDR3 sequences, with approximately 16% seen just once and under 30% held by the top ten. Sequencing was done on a sample of CD8+ T cells from PBMCs. The receptors stem from a human donor in good health (CMV status not recorded). Some clones in this sample may be carry-over from other donors' samples.

The chain couples TRBV19 to TRBJ1-5; tentatively, D is TRBD1 (5 bases). V lost 8 bases, J lost 3 bases, and 23 bases lay in between. Germline lookup yields CDR1 LNHDA and CDR2 SQIVND (reference sequence). This CDR3 is 17 amino acids long. DNA of the CDR3: TGTGCCAGTTCCTACCTCCGGGACCGCTTTAACAATCAGCCCCAGCATTTT. Translation gives CASSYLRDRFNNQPQHF.

This clonotype was seen repeatedly, ten times or more. The genes are TRBV7-8 and TRBJ2-7; 10 bases map to TRBD1. The germline V gene has CDR1 SGHVS and CDR2 FQNEAQ. Losses at the gene ends were 5 bases for V and 2 bases for J; bases not matched to a gene: 6. CDR3 length: 15 amino acids. Here the CDR3 reads CASSHRTGGPYEQYF. The DNA for the CDR3 is TGTGCCAGCAGCCATCGGACAGGGGGGCCCTACGAGCAGTACTTC.

This chain uses TRBV20-1 with TRBJ2-7, with 9 bases fitting TRBD1. The trim removed 3 bases at V and 0 bases at J, leaving 3 bases unmatched. Germline V gene data show CDR1 as DFQATT and CDR2 as SNEGSKA (reference sequence). CDR3 size: 14 residues. In nucleotides, the CDR3 is TGCAGTGCTAGGGGGACAGGGAGCTCCTACGAGCAGTACTTC. It yields the protein CSARGTGSSYEQYF.

The V call is TRBV27, the J call TRBJ2-1; a possible D gene is TRBD2 (6 bases). Germline V lookup: CDR1 MNHEY, CDR2 SMNVEV (reference sequence). The germline V and J ends were trimmed by 4 bases and 5 bases, with 15 bases remaining between them. There are 15 residues in the CDR3. CDR3 DNA: TGTGCCAGCAGTTCCCTTATCGGGAGCGACAATGAGCAGTTCTTC. This translates into CASSSLIGSDNEQFF.

This clonotype was counted once. The chain is built from TRBV9 and TRBJ2-2; D possibly corresponds to TRBD1 (6 bases). The CDR3 consists of 15 residues. The V and J ends lost 2 bases and 5 bases respectively, with 13 bases between them. Germline CDR1 SGDLS, CDR2 YYNGEE. The CDR3 region is CASSVGQGLTGELFF. CDR3 DNA sequence: TGTGCCAGCAGCGTGGGGCAGGGGTTAACCGGGGAGCTGTTTTTT.

This clonotype was counted between two and nine times. The V call is TRBV2, the J call TRBJ2-1; either TRBD1 or TRBD2 may fit D (6 bases each). Germline CDR1 reads SNHLY; CDR2 reads FYNNEI. Trimming shortened V by 6 bases and J by 1 base, and 16 bases separated the two germline ends. The CDR3 has 16 amino acids. The CDR3 loop reads CASRGSGAKSYNEQFF. The DNA of the CDR3 is TGTGCCAGCAGAGGGTCGGGGGCTAAGTCCTACAATGAGCAGTTCTTC.

This clonotype was counted between two and nine times. The rearrangement uses TRBV11-2 and TRBJ2-1, with unresolved D. The CDR3 is made up of 14 amino acids. Germline CDR1 is SGHAT and CDR2 is FQNNGV. Trimming removed 3 bases at V and 6 bases at J, with 12 bases between. The CDR3 protein is CASSLTFGRNEQFF. DNA of the CDR3: TGTGCCAGCAGCTTGACTTTTGGACGCAATGAGCAGTTCTTC.

This clonotype was seen many times. The chain is built from TRBV7-8 and TRBJ2-5; D unresolved. This CDR3 spans 15 amino acids. With 1 base removed from V and 5 bases from J, the gap between germline ends came to 14 bases. Per the germline V gene, CDR1 is SGHVS and CDR2 is FQNEAQ. This CDR3 is CASSLDPSPLETQYF. DNA for the CDR3: TGTGCCAGCAGCTTAGATCCAAGCCCCCTTGAGACCCAGTACTTC.

The sample holds many counts of this clonotype. V and J are TRBV15 and TRBJ2-6; weak D call: TRBD2 (5 bases). Per germline, CDR1 LNHNV and CDR2 YYDKDF (reference sequence). CDR3 length: 18 amino acids. Trimming took 0 bases from V and 0 from J, leaving 12 bases between them. The DNA of the CDR3 is TGTGCCACCAGCAGAGAGGGAGCTTCCAGCTCTGGGGCCAACGTCCTGACTTTC. As protein: CATSREGASSSGANVLTF.

This clonotype came up a few times. This sequence joins TRBV7-9 and TRBJ1-1; the D gene is possibly TRBD1 (5 bases). The V end was cut by 5 bases, the J end by 8 bases, with 12 bases between. This CDR3 region has 12 residues. Germline CDR1 and CDR2: SEHNR and FQNEAQ (reference sequence). CDR3 DNA sequence: TGTGCCAGCAGCCCCTCGGGGCTGGAAGCTTTCTTT. Translated, it gives CASSPSGLEAFF.

This clonotype occurred a few times. The chain links TRBV7-7 to TRBJ2-1, with TRBD2 as a possible D gene (5 bases). The length of the CDR3 is 18 residues. Germline V gene sequence: CDR1 SSHAT, CDR2 FNYEAQ (reference sequence). The V end lost 5 bases, the J end lost 4 bases, and 24 bases lay between the germline ends. The chain's CDR3 is CASSPDTGIKPLYNEQFF. As DNA, the CDR3 is TGTGCCAGCAGCCCGGATACCGGGATAAAGCCTTTATACAATGAGCAGTTCTTC.

This clonotype was counted a few times. The chain employs TRBV5-6 and TRBJ1-4, with 9 positions matching TRBD1. CDR3 length: 16 amino acids. The V gene end was trimmed by 4 bases and the J gene end by 4 bases; junction bases not matched to a gene: 8. CDR1 is SGHDT and CDR2 is YYEEEE in the germline V gene. The CDR3 loop is CASSRDRAADNEKLFF. The CDR3, as DNA: TGTGCCAGCAGCCGGGACAGGGCGGCGGATAATGAAAAACTGTTTTTT. The whole variable domain, filled in from reference TRBV5-6 and TRBJ1-4, reads DAGVTQSPTHLIKTRGQQVTLRCSPKSGHDTVSWYQQALGQGPQFIFQYYEEEERQRGNFPDRFSGHQFPNYSSELNVNALLLGDSALYLCASSRDRAADNEKLFFGSGTQLSVL.

This chain uses TRBV30 with TRBJ2-3; D is tentatively TRBD1 or TRBD2 (5 bases each). The V gene's germline CDR1 is GTSNPN and CDR2 SVGIG (reference sequence). The ends were cut back, 5 bases at V and 1 base at J, with 25 bases in the middle. The CDR3 extends over 18 amino acids. The CDR3 is CAWEPLTRGVGGTDTQYF. CDR3 nucleotide sequence: TGTGCCTGGGAGCCTCTTACTCGGGGCGTTGGGGGCACAGATACGCAGTATTTT. Full variable domain (missing parts from reference TRBV30 and TRBJ2-3): SQTIHQWPATLVQPVGSPLSLECTVEGTSNPNLYWYRQAAGRGLQLLFYSVGIGQISSEVPQNLSASRPQDRQFILSSKKLLLSDSGFYLCAWEPLTRGVGGTDTQYFGPGTRLTVL.

The gene calls are TRBV5-4 and TRBJ2-5, with 7 nucleotides matching TRBD2. V gave up 8 bases and J gave up 5 bases; unmatched junction bases: 9. The germline V gene has CDR1 SGHNT and CDR2 YYREEE (reference sequence). This CDR3 has 13 residues. The CDR3 coding sequence is TGTGCCAGTTCCAGGACTAGTAGTGAGACCCAGTACTTC. Protein sequence: CASSRTSSETQYF.

This clonotype was counted a single time. DNA for the CDR3: TGTGCCAGCTCACCACCTCTTCCAGCGGGAGGTGGGTATGAGCAGTTCTTC. Translated: CASSPPLPAGGGYEQFF. The chain links TRBV18 to TRBJ2-1; TRBD2 aligns across 9 bases. Germline assignment: CDR1 KGHSH and CDR2 LQKENI. The CDR3 is 17 residues long. V trimming: 0 bases; J trimming: 8 bases; junction bases outside the gene matches: 11. Complete variable domain (other parts from reference TRBV18 and TRBJ2-1): NAGVMQNPRHLVRRRGQEARLRCSPMKGHSHVYWYRQLPEEGLKFMVYLQKENIIDESGMPKERFSAEFPKEGPSILRIQQVVRGDSAAYFCASSPPLPAGGGYEQFFGPGTRLTVL.